This entry concerns a single TCR beta chain. Methods used by the authors: Reference gene primer amplification gave estimated nucleated cell counts. The assay was immunoSEQ multiplex PCR, and TCRdb's table has in-frame clones only and misses some. For V, J and clone size, that table is used; D and trimming come from the DNA. The data show 100,000 or so clones, approximately 88% seen once. This sample was included in a study of blood T cell repertoires in COVID-19. Study-level background: The United States, Italy and Spain supplied acute and convalescent COVID-19 samples. In each case, the material was cDNA or gDNA derived from T cells, B-cell-depleted T cells, or PBMCs.

Trimming pared 7 bases from V and 8 bases from J, leaving 22 bases between. This CDR3 spans 16 amino acids. Germline-derived CDR1 and CDR2 are KGHDR and SFDVKD. The sequenced sample consisted of peripheral blood. The source is a human donor in a cohort sampled during active COVID-19. The rearrangement uses TRBV24-1 and TRBJ1-4, with D perhaps TRBD1 (5 bases). The CDR3 DNA reads as TGTGCCACCAGACAATATGAGCAGGGTTATAAAGAAAAACTGTTTTTT. Its protein product is CATRQYEQGYKEKLFF.